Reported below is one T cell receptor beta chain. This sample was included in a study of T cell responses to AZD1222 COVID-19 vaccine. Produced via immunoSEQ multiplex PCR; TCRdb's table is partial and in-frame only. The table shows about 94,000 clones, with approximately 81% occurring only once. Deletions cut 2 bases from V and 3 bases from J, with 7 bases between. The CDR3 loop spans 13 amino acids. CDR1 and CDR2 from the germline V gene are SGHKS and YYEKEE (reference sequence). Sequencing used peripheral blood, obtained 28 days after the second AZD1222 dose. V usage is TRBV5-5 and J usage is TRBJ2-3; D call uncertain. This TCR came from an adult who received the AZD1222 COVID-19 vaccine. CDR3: CASSFGQTDTQYF. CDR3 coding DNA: TGTGCCAGCAGCTTTGGTCAGACAGATACGCAGTATTTT.